The entry below gives a single T cell receptor beta chain sequence along with its context. This entry belongs to a study of cytomegalovirus exposure and HLA in healthy donors. Libraries were prepared by immunoSEQ multiplex PCR; TCRdb keeps only in-frame clonotypes and omits some of them. Of about 270,000 clones detected, 86% appear once; the ten largest clones hold roughly 0.99%. The CDR3 extends over 16 amino acids. Trimming cost V 4 bases and J 5 bases; bases outside gene matches: 14. The V gene's germline CDR1 is SGDLS and CDR2 YYNGEE. The TCR sequence derives from a young woman in good health and CMV-seronegative. The specimen sequenced was PBMCs. J is TRBJ2-5 and V is TRBV9, with TRBD2 matching over 7 bases. The CDR3 nucleotides read TGTGCCAGCAGCCGTCCGGAGGGAGGGCCGGAGGAGACCCAGTACTTC. Translating gives CASSRPEGGPEETQYF.